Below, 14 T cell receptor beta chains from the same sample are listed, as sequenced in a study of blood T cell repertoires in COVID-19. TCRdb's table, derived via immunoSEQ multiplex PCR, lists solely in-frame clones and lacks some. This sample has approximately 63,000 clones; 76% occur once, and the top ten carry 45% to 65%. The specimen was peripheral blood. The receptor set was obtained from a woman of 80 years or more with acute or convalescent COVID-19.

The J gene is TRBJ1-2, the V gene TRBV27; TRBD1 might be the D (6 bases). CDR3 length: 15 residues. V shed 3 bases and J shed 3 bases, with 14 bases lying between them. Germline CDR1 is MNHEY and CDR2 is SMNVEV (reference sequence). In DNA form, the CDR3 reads TGTGCCAGCAGTTTGGTACAGGGACCGGACTATGGCTACACCTTC. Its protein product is CASSLVQGPDYGYTF.

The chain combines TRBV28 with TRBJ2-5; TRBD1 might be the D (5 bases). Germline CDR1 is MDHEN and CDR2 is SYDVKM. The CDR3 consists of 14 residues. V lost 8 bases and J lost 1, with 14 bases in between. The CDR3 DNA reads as TGTGCCAGCCGATCTCCCCAGGGCCAAGAGACCCAGTACTTC. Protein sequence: CASRSPQGQETQYF. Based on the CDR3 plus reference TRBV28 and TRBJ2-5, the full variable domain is DVKVTQSSRYLVKRTGEKVFLECVQDMDHENMFWYRQDPGLGLRLIYFSYDVKMKEKGDIPEGYSVSREKKERFSLILESASTNQTSMYLCASRSPQGQETQYFGPGTRLLVL.

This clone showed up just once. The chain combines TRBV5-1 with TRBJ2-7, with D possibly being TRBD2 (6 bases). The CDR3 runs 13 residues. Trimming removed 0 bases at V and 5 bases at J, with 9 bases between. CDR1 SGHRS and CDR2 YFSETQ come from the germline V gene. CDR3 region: CASSLGGEDEQYF. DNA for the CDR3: TGCGCCAGCAGCTTGGGGGGGGAGGACGAGCAGTACTTC.

Here the CDR3 reads CASSENRGTNEKLFF. The CDR3 nucleotides are TGTGCCAGCAGTGAGAACAGGGGAACTAATGAAAAACTGTTTTTT. The genes are TRBV6-4 and TRBJ1-4; TRBD1 aligns across 7 bases. The V and J ends lost 3 bases and 1 base, in that order; junction bases with no gene match: 2. This CDR3 has 15 amino acids. Germline CDR1 MRHNA, CDR2 SNTAGT.

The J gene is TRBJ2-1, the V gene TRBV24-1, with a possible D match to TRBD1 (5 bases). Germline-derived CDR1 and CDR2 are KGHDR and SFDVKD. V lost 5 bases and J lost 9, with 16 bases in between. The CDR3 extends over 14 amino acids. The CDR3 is CATSASGSLGEQFF. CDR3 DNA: TGTGCCACCAGTGCTTCAGGGTCTCTGGGTGAGCAGTTCTTC.

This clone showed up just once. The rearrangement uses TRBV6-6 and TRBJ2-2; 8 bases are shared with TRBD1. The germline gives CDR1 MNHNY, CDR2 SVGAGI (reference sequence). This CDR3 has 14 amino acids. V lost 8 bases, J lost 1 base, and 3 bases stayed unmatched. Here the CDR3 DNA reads TGTGCCAGCCTTGACAGGGGGAACACCGGGGAGCTGTTTTTT. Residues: CASLDRGNTGELFF.

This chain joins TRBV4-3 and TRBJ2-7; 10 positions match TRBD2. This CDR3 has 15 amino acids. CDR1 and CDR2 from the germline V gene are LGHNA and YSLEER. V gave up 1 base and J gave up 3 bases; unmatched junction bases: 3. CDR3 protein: CASSQAPSGSYEQYF. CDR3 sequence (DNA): TGCGCCAGCAGCCAAGCGCCTAGCGGGAGCTACGAGCAGTACTTC.

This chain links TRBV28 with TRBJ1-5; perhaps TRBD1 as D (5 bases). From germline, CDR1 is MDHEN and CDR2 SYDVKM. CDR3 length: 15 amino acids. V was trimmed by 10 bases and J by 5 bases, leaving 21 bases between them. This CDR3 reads CATQDTLGFYQPQHF. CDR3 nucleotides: TGTGCCACCCAGGACACTCTGGGCTTCTATCAGCCCCAGCATTTT.

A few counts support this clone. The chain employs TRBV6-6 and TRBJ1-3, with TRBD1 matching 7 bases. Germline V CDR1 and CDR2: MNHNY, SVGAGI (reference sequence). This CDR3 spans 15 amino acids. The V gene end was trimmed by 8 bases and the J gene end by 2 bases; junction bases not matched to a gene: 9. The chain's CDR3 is CASRSSTGPGNTIYF. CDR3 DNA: TGTGCCAGCCGCTCCTCGACAGGGCCTGGAAACACCATATATTTT.

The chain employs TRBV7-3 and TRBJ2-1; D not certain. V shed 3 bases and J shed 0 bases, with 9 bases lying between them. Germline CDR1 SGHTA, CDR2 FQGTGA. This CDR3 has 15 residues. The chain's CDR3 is CASSFGRRSYNEQFF. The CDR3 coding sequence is TGTGCCAGCAGCTTTGGCAGGCGCTCCTACAATGAGCAGTTCTTC.

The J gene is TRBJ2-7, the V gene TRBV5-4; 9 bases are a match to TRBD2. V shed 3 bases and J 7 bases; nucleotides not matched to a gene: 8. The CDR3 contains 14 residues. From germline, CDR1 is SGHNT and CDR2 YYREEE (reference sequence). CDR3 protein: CASSSGTSLGEQYF. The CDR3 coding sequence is TGTGCCAGCAGCTCCGGGACTAGCTTAGGGGAGCAGTACTTC. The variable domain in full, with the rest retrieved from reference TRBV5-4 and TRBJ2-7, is ETGVTQSPTHLIKTRGQQVTLRCSSQSGHNTVSWYQQALGQGPQFIFQYYREEENGRGNFPPRFSGLQFPNYSSELNVNALELDDSALYLCASSSGTSLGEQYFGPGTRLTVT.

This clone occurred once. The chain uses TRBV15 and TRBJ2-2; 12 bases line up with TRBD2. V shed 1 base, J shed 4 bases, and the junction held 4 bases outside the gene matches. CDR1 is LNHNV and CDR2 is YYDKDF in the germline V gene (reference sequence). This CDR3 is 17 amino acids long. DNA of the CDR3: TGTGCCACCAGCAGAGGACTAGCGGGAGTGCGCACCGGGGAGCTGTTTTTT. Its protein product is CATSRGLAGVRTGELFF.

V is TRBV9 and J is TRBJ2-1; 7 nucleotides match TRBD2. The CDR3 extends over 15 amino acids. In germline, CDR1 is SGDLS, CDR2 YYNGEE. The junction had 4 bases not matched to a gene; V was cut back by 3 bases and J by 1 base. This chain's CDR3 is CASSGGRTSYNEQFF. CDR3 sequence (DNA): TGTGCCAGCAGCGGCGGGAGAACTTCCTACAATGAGCAGTTCTTC. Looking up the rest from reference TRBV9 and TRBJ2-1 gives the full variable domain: DSGVTQTPKHLITATGQRVTLRCSPRSGDLSVYWYQQSLDQGLQFLIQYYNGEERAKGNILERFSAQQFPDLHSELNLSSLELGDSALYFCASSGGRTSYNEQFFGPGTRLTVL.

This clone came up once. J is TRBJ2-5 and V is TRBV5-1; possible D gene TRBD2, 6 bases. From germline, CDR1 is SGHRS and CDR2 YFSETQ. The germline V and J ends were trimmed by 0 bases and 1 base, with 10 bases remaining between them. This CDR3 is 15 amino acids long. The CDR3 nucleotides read TGCGCCAGCAGCTTGGGGGGAGGCAGCCAAGAGACCCAGTACTTC. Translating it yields CASSLGGGSQETQYF.